This TCR beta chain was sequenced in a study of blood T cell repertoires in COVID-19. Study in general: The United States, Italy and Spain supplied acute and convalescent COVID-19 samples.

Germline V gene sequence: CDR1 SGHRS, CDR2 YFSETQ. Deletions cut 0 bases from V and 2 bases from J, with 7 bases between. This CDR3 is built from 14 residues. Sequencing was performed with immunoSEQ multiplex PCR; in TCRdb, only in-frame clones are kept and a portion is missing. The sample comprises 540,000 or so clones, around nine tenths of which are singletons, and 7.8% rests with the top ten. Sequenced sample: peripheral blood. V gene TRBV5-1 combines with J gene TRBJ2-3, with D unresolved. The receptor's source is a woman between 45 and 65 years old with COVID-19, enrolled during active disease. CDR3 loop: CASSLDQSTDTQYF. The CDR3 coding sequence is TGCGCCAGCAGCTTGGATCAGTCCACAGATACGCAGTATTTT. Full variable domain (missing parts from reference TRBV5-1 and TRBJ2-3): KAGVTQTPRYLIKTRGQQVTLSCSPISGHRSVSWYQQTPGQGLQFLFEYFSETQRNKGNFPGRFSGRQFSNSRSEMNVSTLELGDSALYLCASSLDQSTDTQYFGPGTRLTVL.